This is a list of T cell receptor beta chains from one sample in a study of technical replicates of blood from several donors. Method: immunoSEQ multiplex PCR; TCRdb's copy keeps in-frame clones and lacks some. This sample yields almost 90,000 clones, of which approximately 95% are seen a single time; around 0.36% belongs to the top ten. The specimen sequenced was T cells isolated from PBMCs. These receptors were obtained from a human donor in good health. The CDR3 runs from the conserved cysteine through the conserved F or W. The order of the fields is clone size, V gene, J gene, D gene, CDR3 DNA, CDR3 protein. D genes are given only for firm matches. Part of the rows lack a size; the others show once, few, many or a class for expanded clones.

size: .
V: TRBV14
J: TRBJ2-5
D: .
DNA: TGTGCCAGCAGCCAAGATGTAGGGGCAGTTGAGACCCAGTACTTC
CDR3: CASSQDVGAVETQYF

size: .
V: TRBV11-3
J: TRBJ2-7
D: .
DNA: TGTGCCAGCAGCTTAGATGAATCGGGGGACGAGCAGTACTTC
CDR3: CASSLDESGDEQYF

size: .
V: TRBV27
J: TRBJ2-1
D: TRBD2
DNA: TGTGCCAGCAGTTTAGGGACTAGCTCTTATGAGCAGTTCTTC
CDR3: CASSLGTSSYEQFF

size: .
V: TRBV4-2
J: TRBJ2-5
D: .
DNA: TGTGCCAGCAGCAGGGGGATTGGACTTGAGACCCAGTACTTC
CDR3: CASSRGIGLETQYF

size: once
V: TRBV4-2
J: TRBJ2-5
D: TRBD2
DNA: TGTGCCAGCAGCCAAGATCTTACGCGGGAGGACCAAGAGACCCAGTACTTC
CDR3: CASSQDLTREDQETQYF

size: .
V: TRBV2
J: TRBJ1-2
D: .
DNA: TGTGCCAGCAGTGAAAGAAGGACCGGGCAGGGAGGCTACACCTTC
CDR3: CASSERRTGQGGYTF

size: .
V: TRBV30
J: TRBJ2-1
D: TRBD2
DNA: TGTGCCTGGACCGGGAGGGCCTATGAGCAGTTCTTC
CDR3: CAWTGRAYEQFF

size: .
V: TRBV5-1
J: TRBJ2-1
D: TRBD1
DNA: TGCGCCAGCAGCTTGGCAGGGGGCAATGAGCAGTTCTTC
CDR3: CASSLAGGNEQFF

size: .
V: TRBV19
J: TRBJ1-3
D: .
DNA: TGTGCCAGTAGTAAAGACAGCTCTGGAAACACCATATATTTT
CDR3: CASSKDSSGNTIYF

size: .
V: TRBV6-5
J: TRBJ1-1
D: .
DNA: TGTGCCAGCAGTTACGCGGAGGGCACTGAAGCTTTCTTT
CDR3: CASSYAEGTEAFF

size: .
V: TRBV6-6
J: TRBJ1-2
D: .
DNA: TGTGCCAGCTCAACAGGGCCAGTCGTTGGCTACACCTTC
CDR3: CASSTGPVVGYTF

size: .
V: TRBV5-1
J: TRBJ2-7
D: .
DNA: TGCGCCAGCAGCTCGACAGGCATTTTCTCCTACGAGCAGTACTTC
CDR3: CASSSTGIFSYEQYF

size: .
V: TRBV9
J: TRBJ2-1
D: .
DNA: TGTGCCAGCAGCCCCCGAGATGGGAGTGGCTATGAGCAGTTCTTC
CDR3: CASSPRDGSGYEQFF

size: .
V: TRBV29-1
J: TRBJ2-3
D: TRBD1
DNA: TGCAGCGTTCCCTTGGACTATACTCGGGACAGGGTCGGCACAGATACGCAGTATTTT
CDR3: CSVPLDYTRDRVGTDTQYF

size: .
V: TRBV5-1
J: TRBJ1-5
D: TRBD1
DNA: TGCGCCAGCAGCAGCGGGACAGGGTACCATCAGCCCCAGCATTTT
CDR3: CASSSGTGYHQPQHF

size: .
V: TRBV27
J: TRBJ1-2
D: .
DNA: TGTGCCAGCAGTTTAGGGCCCTCGGCTGGCTACACCTTC
CDR3: CASSLGPSAGYTF

size: once
V: TRBV9
J: TRBJ2-7
D: .
DNA: TGTGCCAGCAGCCCAGGACACCTGACCACCTACGAGCAGTACTTC
CDR3: CASSPGHLTTYEQYF

size: .
V: TRBV2
J: TRBJ1-2
D: TRBD1
DNA: TGTGCCAGCGGCGATGGACAGGGGATTATTGGCTACACCTTC
CDR3: CASGDGQGIIGYTF

size: .
V: TRBV19
J: TRBJ2-2
D: TRBD2
DNA: TGTGCCAGTACCGGACTAGCGGGAGGCTACACCGGGGAGCTGTTTTTT
CDR3: CASTGLAGGYTGELFF

size: .
V: TRBV6-5
J: TRBJ1-1
D: TRBD1
DNA: TGTGCCAGCAGTTATGGGACAGGGGGCCTCAGAACTGAAGCTTTCTTT
CDR3: CASSYGTGGLRTEAFF

size: .
V: TRBV7-9
J: TRBJ1-2
D: .
DNA: TGTGCCAGCCTCCGCGGAGACTATGGCTACACCTTC
CDR3: CASLRGDYGYTF

size: .
V: TRBV6-5
J: TRBJ1-2
D: TRBD1
DNA: TGTGCCAGCAGCCCTAGACAGGGCGCTTCCTATGGCTACACCTTC
CDR3: CASSPRQGASYGYTF

size: once
V: TRBV18
J: TRBJ1-1
D: TRBD1
DNA: TGTGCCAGCTCACTTAGGACAGGACTGAACACTGAAGCTTTCTTT
CDR3: CASSLRTGLNTEAFF

size: .
V: TRBV28
J: TRBJ1-2
D: TRBD1
DNA: TGTGCCAGCAGCCTGGGGACAGGGCCTAACTATGGCTACACCTTC
CDR3: CASSLGTGPNYGYTF

size: .
V: TRBV5-6
J: TRBJ1-1
D: .
DNA: TGTGCCAGCAGCATATATCTAAAGATCGACACTGAAGCTTTCTTT
CDR3: CASSIYLKIDTEAFF

size: .
V: TRBV9
J: TRBJ2-5
D: .
DNA: TGTGCCAGCAGCGTAGGTGCTAGCTTGGAGACCCAGTACTTC
CDR3: CASSVGASLETQYF

size: .
V: TRBV9
J: TRBJ2-5
D: .
DNA: TGTGCCAGCAGCCTATTAGACAACCAAGAGACCCAGTACTTC
CDR3: CASSLLDNQETQYF

size: .
V: TRBV2
J: TRBJ1-2
D: .
DNA: TGTGCCAGCAGTGAGGCTCTGGTTGATGGCTACACCTTC
CDR3: CASSEALVDGYTF

size: .
V: TRBV10-3
J: TRBJ2-3
D: .
DNA: TGTGCCATCAGTGGGAGGGACACAGATACGCAGTATTTT
CDR3: CAISGRDTDTQYF

size: .
V: TRBV9
J: TRBJ2-1
D: TRBD2
DNA: TGTGCCAGCAGCGTAGGCGAAGCGGGAGTAACGAATGAGCAGTTCTTC
CDR3: CASSVGEAGVTNEQFF

size: .
V: TRBV6-1
J: TRBJ1-2
D: .
DNA: TGTGCCGGCATGGCCGGACAGTCCTATGGCTACACCTTC
CDR3: CAGMAGQSYGYTF

size: .
V: TRBV29-1
J: TRBJ2-7
D: .
DNA: TGCAGCGTTGACACGGGTGCAACCTACGAGCAGTACTTC
CDR3: CSVDTGATYEQYF

size: .
V: TRBV5-1
J: TRBJ2-1
D: .
DNA: TGCGCCAGCAGCTCGCCGGGGTCCTACAATGAGCAGTTCTTC
CDR3: CASSSPGSYNEQFF

size: .
V: TRBV29-1
J: TRBJ2-7
D: .
DNA: TGCAGCGCCGCAGGGGCATTTGTCTACGAGCAGTACTTC
CDR3: CSAAGAFVYEQYF

size: .
V: TRBV4-1
J: TRBJ2-3
D: TRBD2
DNA: TGCGCCAGCAGCCAGGGTTCTAGCGGAACAGATACGCAGTATTTT
CDR3: CASSQGSSGTDTQYF

size: .
V: TRBV7-2
J: TRBJ2-1
D: TRBD2
DNA: TGTGCCAGCAGCTTAGTCCCTAGCGGTATCGTGAATGAGCAGTTCTTC
CDR3: CASSLVPSGIVNEQFF

size: .
V: TRBV7-9
J: TRBJ2-3
D: TRBD2
DNA: TGTGCCAGCAGCGCGCAGACTAGCGGCCGCACAGATACGCAGTATTTT
CDR3: CASSAQTSGRTDTQYF

size: .
V: TRBV11-2
J: TRBJ1-3
D: .
DNA: TGTGCCTGCAGCCTCGGAGCCGGAAACACCATATATTTT
CDR3: CACSLGAGNTIYF

size: .
V: TRBV27
J: TRBJ2-2
D: .
DNA: TGTGCCAGCAGTTTACAGGGTGAGCTGTTTTTT
CDR3: CASSLQGELFF

size: .
V: TRBV28
J: TRBJ2-5
D: .
DNA: TGTGCCAGCAGTCCCCACCTGACAGGCCAACAAGAGACCCAGTACTTC
CDR3: CASSPHLTGQQETQYF

size: once
V: TRBV7-2
J: TRBJ1-1
D: .
DNA: TGTGCCAGCAGCTTACTTCAGGGAATCACTGAAGCTTTCTTT
CDR3: CASSLLQGITEAFF

size: .
V: TRBV6-6
J: TRBJ2-3
D: TRBD1
DNA: TGTGCCAGCAGCTTCCCTGGACAGGGGGCAGGAGATACGCAGTATTTT
CDR3: CASSFPGQGAGDTQYF

size: .
V: TRBV27
J: TRBJ2-1
D: .
DNA: TGTGCCAGCAGTTTTGGACAGACCGCTAGCTCCTACAATGAGCAGTTCTTC
CDR3: CASSFGQTASSYNEQFF

size: .
V: TRBV4-2
J: TRBJ2-1
D: TRBD2
DNA: TGTGCCAGCAGCCCGTCGGCCGGGACTAGTAGTGAGCAGTTCTTC
CDR3: CASSPSAGTSSEQFF

size: .
V: TRBV4-1
J: TRBJ2-1
D: .
DNA: TGCGCCAGCAGCCGTAGCGGAGGACCCACCTACAATGAGCAGTTCTTC
CDR3: CASSRSGGPTYNEQFF